Presented here are 25 T cell receptor beta chains from one specimen sequenced in a study of cytomegalovirus exposure and HLA in healthy donors. The primer mix had 60 Vbeta and 13 Jbeta primers. Measured with immunoSEQ multiplex PCR; TCRdb has only the in-frame clones, and not every one. The repertoire holds some 140,000 clones, with 60% to 80% as singletons. Sequencing input: PBMCs. All receptors derive from a man aged 50 or older in good health and CMV-seropositive.

The V gene is TRBV19, the J gene TRBJ2-3; TRBD2 aligns across 7 bases. CDR1 is LNHDA, CDR2 SQIVND, per germline (reference sequence). The V segment lost 6 bases and the J segment 5 bases; nucleotides outside the gene matches: 8. CDR3 length: 14 amino acids. CDR3 residues: CASSPPGGIDTQYF. The CDR3 DNA reads as TGTGCCAGTAGCCCTCCGGGAGGAATAGATACGCAGTATTTT.

The rearrangement uses TRBV6-1 and TRBJ2-5; D ambiguous. V lost 6 bases and J lost 2, with 16 bases in between. The germline V gene encodes CDR1 MNHNS and CDR2 SASEGT. The CDR3 length is 15 residues. CDR3 in DNA: TGTGCCAGCAGCTCCCCCTCCGGTGTTCAAGAGACCCAGTACTTC. This codes for CASSSPSGVQETQYF.

The chain uses TRBV5-1 and TRBJ1-1, with 7 bases that match TRBD1. The CDR3 totals 15 residues. With V trimmed by 6 bases and J by 4 bases, 12 bases remained unmatched. CDR1 SGHRS and CDR2 YFSETQ come from the germline V gene. The CDR3 nucleotides read TGCGCCAGCACCCTGATCGCAGGGGGAGGCACTGAAGCTTTCTTT. It translates to CASTLIAGGGTEAFF.

The rearrangement joins TRBV27 to TRBJ2-5; D gene uncertain. The J call may be in error: the DNA end matches TRBJ2-7 better. The germline V gene encodes CDR1 MNHEY and CDR2 SMNVEV (reference sequence). CDR3 size: 15 residues. The CDR3 nucleotides are TGTGCCAGCAGTTTAAGTCTTACGTCCACCTACGAGCAGTACTTC. This codes for CASSLSLTSTYEQYF.

CDR3 region: CASSVVNGAGTRDHTEAFF. The CDR3 nucleotides read TGCGCCAGCAGTGTCGTGAATGGTGCTGGGACTAGGGATCACACTGAAGCTTTCTTT. The V gene is TRBV23-1, the J gene TRBJ1-1; D is perhaps TRBD1 (5 bases). TRBV23-1 is marked as an open reading frame, function uncertain. This CDR3 is built from 19 residues. V was shortened by 5 bases and J by 3 bases, with 28 bases between the two germline ends.

The gene calls are TRBV18 and TRBJ2-7; TRBD1 is a possible D gene (5 bases). Trimming stripped 0 bases from V and 3 bases from J, with 15 bases between. The CDR3 runs 16 residues. CDR1 KGHSH and CDR2 LQKENI come from the germline V gene. CDR3 in amino acids: CASSPPGFRQNYEQYF. CDR3 nucleotide sequence: TGTGCCAGCTCACCACCGGGTTTTCGACAGAACTACGAGCAGTACTTC.

This clone was detected only once. J is TRBJ1-5 and V is TRBV28; D is uncertain. V gave up 1 base and J gave up 1 base, with 11 bases separating them. The CDR3 runs to 16 residues. Germline V lookup: CDR1 MDHEN, CDR2 SYDVKM. CDR3 bases: TGTGCCAGCAGTTTATATTCTCGGGGAAGCAATCAGCCCCAGCATTTT. Its protein product is CASSLYSRGSNQPQHF.

The CDR3 is CASRRGWGQGTEAFF. The CDR3 DNA is TGTGCCAGCCGGCGGGGGTGGGGGCAGGGCACTGAAGCTTTCTTT. V and J are TRBV6-1 and TRBJ1-1; the D gene is possibly TRBD1 (6 bases). CDR1 is MNHNS and CDR2 is SASEGT in the germline V gene. Trimming pared 8 bases from V and 4 bases from J, leaving 20 bases between. CDR3 size: 15 residues.

This chain uses TRBV19 with TRBJ1-5; no firm D call. Trimming removed 3 bases at V and 2 bases at J, with 14 bases between. The CDR3 covers 16 residues. Looked up from germline, CDR1 is LNHDA and CDR2 is SQIVND (reference sequence). The CDR3 sequence is CASSIPRGRGNQPQHF. The CDR3 region has the DNA TGTGCCAGTAGTATCCCCCGTGGGCGGGGCAATCAGCCCCAGCATTTT.

The genes are TRBV7-2 and TRBJ2-7; 13 nucleotides agree with TRBD2. V gave up 4 bases and J gave up 5 bases; unmatched junction bases: 2. Germline V gene lookup returns CDR1 SGHTA and CDR2 FQGNSA. The CDR3 is made up of 14 amino acids. CDR3 DNA sequence: TGTGCCAGCAGCTCGGGACTAGCGGGAAACGAGCAGTACTTC. This translates into CASSSGLAGNEQYF.

The rearrangement uses TRBV7-8 and TRBJ2-1; tentative D call: TRBD2 (5 bases). The CDR3 is 17 amino acids. V was clipped by 0 bases and J by 3 bases, with 15 bases between them. Germline loops: CDR1 SGHVS, CDR2 FQNEAQ. The CDR3 region has the DNA TGTGCCAGCAGCTTAGCGCTAGCAAGCGGAAGCTACAATGAGCAGTTCTTC. It translates to CASSLALASGSYNEQFF.

V gene TRBV6-1 combines with J gene TRBJ1-5; the D is unclear. The CDR3 consists of 13 residues. Germline-derived CDR1 and CDR2 are MNHNS and SASEGT. V was shortened by 3 bases and J by 6 bases, with 9 bases between the two germline ends. The CDR3 region has the DNA TGTGCCAGCAGTGACTCCCCCTCTCAGCCCCAGCATTTT. Translated, it gives CASSDSPSQPQHF.

The CDR3 DNA is TGCGCCAGCAGTCCGACAGGTACAGATACGCAGTATTTT. This translates into CASSPTGTDTQYF. The chain combines TRBV4-1 with TRBJ2-3; a weak D match, TRBD1 (6 bases). The germline CDR1 and CDR2 sequences are MGHRA and YSYEKL. This CDR3 region has 13 residues. The ends were cut back, 6 bases at V and 3 bases at J, with 10 bases in the middle.

The chain carries TRBV18 and TRBJ1-1; 10 positions agree with TRBD1. The CDR3 spans 15 residues. V lost 1 base to trimming and J lost 3 bases; unmatched junction nucleotides: 2. The germline gives CDR1 KGHSH, CDR2 LQKENI. Written as DNA, the CDR3 is TGTGCCAGCTCACCACGGACAGGGGGGTACACTGAAGCTTTCTTT. It translates to CASSPRTGGYTEAFF.

This rearrangement joins TRBV5-6 to TRBJ2-7, with TRBD1 as a possible D gene (6 bases). Trimming removed 0 bases from V and 3 bases from J, with 16 bases in between. Germline V CDR1 and CDR2: SGHDT, YYEEEE. The length of the CDR3 is 16 residues. The CDR3 here is CASSLGVQGMLYEQYF. The CDR3 DNA reads as TGTGCCAGCAGCTTGGGGGTGCAGGGGATGCTCTACGAGCAGTACTTC. The full variable domain, with the rest looked up from reference TRBV5-6 and TRBJ2-7, is DAGVTQSPTHLIKTRGQQVTLRCSPKSGHDTVSWYQQALGQGPQFIFQYYEEEERQRGNFPDRFSGHQFPNYSSELNVNALLLGDSALYLCASSLGVQGMLYEQYFGPGTRLTVT.

The CDR3 DNA follows: TGCGCCAGCAGCTTGCAGGAAGATGGCTACACCTTC. Its protein product is CASSLQEDGYTF. The chain combines TRBV5-1 with TRBJ1-2; D is undetermined. V lost 1 base to trimming and J lost 6 bases, with 7 bases between them. CDR3 length equals 12 residues. Looked up from germline, CDR1 is SGHRS and CDR2 is YFSETQ.

This clone came up a few times. V and J are TRBV14 and TRBJ2-4; D might be TRBD1 (6 bases). V was pared by 4 bases and J by 9 bases, with 19 bases between. Germline V gene lookup returns CDR1 SGHDN and CDR2 FVKESK. This CDR3 spans 15 amino acids. CDR3 nucleotide sequence: TGTGCCAGCAGCCCCAGTCACCGTGAGGGGGTCATTCAGTACTTC. Translated: CASSPSHREGVIQYF.

The chain couples TRBV10-1 to TRBJ2-7, with 9 bases matching TRBD1. Trimming cost V 6 bases and J 6 bases; bases outside gene matches: 6. Germline assignment: CDR1 WNHNN and CDR2 SYGVQD (reference sequence). The CDR3 covers 13 residues. The CDR3 DNA is TGCGCCAGCAGAAGAACAGGGGGCGCCGAGCAGTACTTC. Protein product: CASRRTGGAEQYF.

This chain joins TRBV6-1 and TRBJ1-5; TRBD1 aligns across 7 bases. CDR1 is MNHNS and CDR2 is SASEGT in the germline V gene. With 3 bases clipped from V and 7 bases from J, the junction kept 6 bases outside the gene matches. The CDR3 loop spans 14 amino acids. In DNA form, the CDR3 reads TGTGCCAGCAGTGAGGGACAGCCCATACAGCCCCAGCATTTT. Protein product: CASSEGQPIQPQHF.

The chain's CDR3 is CASSLGQKREQYF. Here the CDR3 DNA reads TGTGCCAGCAGCTTAGGTCAGAAACGCGAGCAGTACTTC. The rearrangement links TRBV7-2 to TRBJ2-7; no clear D. V was pared by 1 base and J by 6 bases, with 10 bases between. Germline V lookup: CDR1 SGHTA, CDR2 FQGNSA. CDR3 size: 13 residues.

This rearrangement joins TRBV10-1 to TRBJ2-7; D might be TRBD2 (7 bases). The V end lost 4 bases, the J end lost 4 bases, and 14 bases lay between the germline ends. The CDR3 has 14 residues. Germline loops: CDR1 WNHNN, CDR2 SYGVQD (reference sequence). The chain's CDR3 is CASSGRGAGYEQYF. CDR3 in DNA: TGCGCCAGCAGTGGCCGGGGGGCTGGGTACGAGCAGTACTTC.

The chain recombines TRBV7-9 with TRBJ1-1; no firm D call. Germline CDR1 and CDR2: SEHNR and FQNEAQ (reference sequence). CDR3 size: 14 residues. The V end was cut by 1 base, the J end by 1 base, with 7 bases between. The CDR3 DNA sequence: TGTGCCAGCAGCTTAGGAGGCAGGAACACTGAAGCTTTCTTT. Translating gives CASSLGGRNTEAFF. The whole variable domain, remainder taken from reference TRBV7-9 and TRBJ1-1, is DTGVSQNPRHKITKRGQNVTFRCDPISEHNRLYWYRQTLGQGPEFLTYFQNEAQLEKSRLLSDRFSAERPKGSFSTLEIQRTEQGDSAMYLCASSLGGRNTEAFFGQGTRLTVV.

J is TRBJ1-2 and V is TRBV4-1, with TRBD1 identical over 8 bases. This CDR3 contains 18 residues. Germline CDR1 and CDR2: MGHRA and YSYEKL. V shed 0 bases and J 1 base; nucleotides not matched to a gene: 10. As DNA, the CDR3 is TGCGCCAGCAGCCAAGATACCACGGGACAGGCGCGTAACTATGGCTACACCTTC. Translating gives CASSQDTTGQARNYGYTF.

The chain links TRBV6-5 to TRBJ1-5; D is ambiguous. The V gene's germline CDR1 is MNHEY and CDR2 SVGAGI. CDR3 size: 15 residues. V lost 0 bases and J lost 0, with 6 bases in between. The CDR3 loop is CASSYSDTSNQPQHF. The DNA for the CDR3 is TGTGCCAGCAGTTACTCAGACACTAGCAATCAGCCCCAGCATTTT.

V gene TRBV5-4 combines with J gene TRBJ2-1; 9 bases agree with TRBD2. J lost 8 bases, V lost 3 bases, and 18 bases had no gene match. Germline V CDR1 and CDR2: SGHNT, YYREEE (reference sequence). The CDR3 totals 18 residues. For the CDR3, the DNA is TGTGCCAGCAGCTGGCTTATGGTTGCGGGAGGGCAGGGGTATGAGCAGTTCTTC. Translated, it gives CASSWLMVAGGQGYEQFF.